Reported below is one TCR beta chain. Its matching antigen is unknown. The data were obtained in a study of OX40 agonist ivuxolimab in advanced cancers. Across the study: Prior checkpoint blockade (anti-PD-1, anti-PD-L1 or anti-CTLA-4) was permitted; approximately 40% had it. Overall study results and limits: Undetermined was the antigen specificity of the expanded peripheral T cells. At 0.1 to 3.0 mg/kg, CD4+ and CD8+ blood T cells expanded clonally by week 6.

Individuals having autoimmune disease history or systemic immunosuppression were not enrolled. Profiling relied on immunoSEQ multiplex PCR, and the TCRdb table lists in-frame clones only, not all of them. Of some 30,000 clones in the sample, 80% to 95% were seen once. Germline V gene data show CDR1 as MNHEY and CDR2 as SMNVEV (reference sequence). The V gene lost 4 bases and the J gene lost 8 bases, with 23 bases spanning the gap. There are 16 residues in the CDR3. The sequencing here drew on CD4+ or CD8+ T cells sorted from blood, taken in a trial of the OX40 agonist ivuxolimab. V usage is TRBV27 and J usage is TRBJ1-2; tentatively, D is TRBD1 (5 bases). The receptor comes from an adult with an advanced solid tumor such as melanoma, head and neck, liver or kidney cancer. In nucleotides, the CDR3 is TGTGCCAGCAGTTGGTATGCAGGGTCTGGGAGTCCCGGCTACACCTTC. This sequence encodes CASSWYAGSGSPGYTF.